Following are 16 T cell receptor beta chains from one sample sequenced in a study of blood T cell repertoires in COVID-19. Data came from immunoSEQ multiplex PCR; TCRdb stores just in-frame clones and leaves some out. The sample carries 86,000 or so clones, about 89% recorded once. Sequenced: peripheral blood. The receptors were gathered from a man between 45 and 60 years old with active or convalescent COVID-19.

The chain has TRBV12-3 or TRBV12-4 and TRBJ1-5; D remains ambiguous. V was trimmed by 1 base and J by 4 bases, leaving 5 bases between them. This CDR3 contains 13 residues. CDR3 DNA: TGTGCCAGCAGTTTAGAGAGTAATCAGCCCCAGCATTTT. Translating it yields CASSLESNQPQHF.

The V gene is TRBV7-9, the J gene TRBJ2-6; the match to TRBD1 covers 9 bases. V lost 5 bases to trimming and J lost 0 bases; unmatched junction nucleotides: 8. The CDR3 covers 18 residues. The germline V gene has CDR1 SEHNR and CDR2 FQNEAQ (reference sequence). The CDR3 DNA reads TGTGCCAGCAGCCCCTGGACAGGGGCAAGCTCTGGGGCCAACGTCCTGACTTTC. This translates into CASSPWTGASSGANVLTF.

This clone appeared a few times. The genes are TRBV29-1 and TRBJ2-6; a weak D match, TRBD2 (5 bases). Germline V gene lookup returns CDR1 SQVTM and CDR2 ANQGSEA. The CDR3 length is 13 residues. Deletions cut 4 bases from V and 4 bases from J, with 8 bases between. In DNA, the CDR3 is TGCAGCGTTGCAGCGGACGGGGCCAACGTCCTGACTTTC. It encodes CSVAADGANVLTF.

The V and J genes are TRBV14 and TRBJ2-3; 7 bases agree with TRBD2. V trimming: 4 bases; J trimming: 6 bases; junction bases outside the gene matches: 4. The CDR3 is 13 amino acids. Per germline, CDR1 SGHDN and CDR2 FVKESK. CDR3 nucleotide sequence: TGTGCCAGCAGCCTGCAACTAGCGGATACGCAGTATTTT. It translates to CASSLQLADTQYF.

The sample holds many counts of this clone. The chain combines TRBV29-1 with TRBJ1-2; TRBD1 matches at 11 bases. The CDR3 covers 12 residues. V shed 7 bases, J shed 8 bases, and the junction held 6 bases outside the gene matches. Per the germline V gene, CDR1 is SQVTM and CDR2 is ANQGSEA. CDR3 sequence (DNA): TGCAGCGCTGGGACAGGGGGGAACGGCTACACCTTC. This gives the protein CSAGTGGNGYTF.

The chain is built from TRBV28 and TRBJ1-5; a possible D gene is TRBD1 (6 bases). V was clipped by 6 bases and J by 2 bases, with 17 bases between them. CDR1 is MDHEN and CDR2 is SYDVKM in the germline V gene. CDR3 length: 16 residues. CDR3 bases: TGTGCCAGCAGCCTTGTAGGGGGGGAGGGCAATCAGCCCCAGCATTTT. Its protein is CASSLVGGEGNQPQHF. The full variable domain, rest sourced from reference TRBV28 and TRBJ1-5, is DVKVTQSSRYLVKRTGEKVFLECVQDMDHENMFWYRQDPGLGLRLIYFSYDVKMKEKGDIPEGYSVSREKKERFSLILESASTNQTSMYLCASSLVGGEGNQPQHFGDGTRLSIL.

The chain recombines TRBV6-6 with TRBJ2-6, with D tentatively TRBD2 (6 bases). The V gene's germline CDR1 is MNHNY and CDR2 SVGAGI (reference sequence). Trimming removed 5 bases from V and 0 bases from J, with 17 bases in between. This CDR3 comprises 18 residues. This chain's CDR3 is CASSPRPGESSGANVLTF. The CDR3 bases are TGTGCCAGCAGTCCTAGGCCGGGGGAGAGCTCTGGGGCCAACGTCCTGACTTTC.

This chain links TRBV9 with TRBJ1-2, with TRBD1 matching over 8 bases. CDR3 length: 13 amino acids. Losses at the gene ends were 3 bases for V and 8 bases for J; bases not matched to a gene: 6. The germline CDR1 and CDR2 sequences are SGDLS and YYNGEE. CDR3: CASSEAAGGGYTF. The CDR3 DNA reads TGTGCCAGCAGCGAAGCGGCAGGGGGCGGCTACACCTTC.

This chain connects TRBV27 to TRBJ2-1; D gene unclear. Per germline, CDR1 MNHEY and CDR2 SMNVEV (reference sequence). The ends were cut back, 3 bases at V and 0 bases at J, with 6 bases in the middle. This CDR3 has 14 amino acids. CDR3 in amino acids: CASSFQDSYNEQFF. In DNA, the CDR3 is TGTGCCAGCAGTTTCCAGGACTCCTACAATGAGCAGTTCTTC.

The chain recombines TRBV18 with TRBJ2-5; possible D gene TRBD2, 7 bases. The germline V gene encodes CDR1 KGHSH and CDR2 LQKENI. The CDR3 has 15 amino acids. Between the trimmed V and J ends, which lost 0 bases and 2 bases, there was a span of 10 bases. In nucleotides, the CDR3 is TGTGCCAGCTCACCACCGGGGAGGGGGCAAGAGACCCAGTACTTC. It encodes CASSPPGRGQETQYF.

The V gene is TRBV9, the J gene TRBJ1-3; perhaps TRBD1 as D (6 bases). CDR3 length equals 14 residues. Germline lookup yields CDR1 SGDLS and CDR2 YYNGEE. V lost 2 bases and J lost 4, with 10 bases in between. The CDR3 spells CASSVDRPGNTIYF. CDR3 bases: TGTGCCAGCAGCGTCGACAGGCCGGGAAACACCATATATTTT.

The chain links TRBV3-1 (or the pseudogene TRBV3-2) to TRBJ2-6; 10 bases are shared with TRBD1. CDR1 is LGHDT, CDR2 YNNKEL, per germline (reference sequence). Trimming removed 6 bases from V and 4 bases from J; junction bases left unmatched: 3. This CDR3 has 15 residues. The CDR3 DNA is TGTGCCAGCAGGGGGACAGGGGCCGGGGCCAACGTCCTGACTTTC. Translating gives CASRGTGAGANVLTF.

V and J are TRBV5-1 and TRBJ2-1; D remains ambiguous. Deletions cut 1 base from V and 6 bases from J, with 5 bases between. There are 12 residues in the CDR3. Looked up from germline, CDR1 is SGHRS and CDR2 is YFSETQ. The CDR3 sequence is CASSLYSNEQFF. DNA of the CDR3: TGCGCCAGCAGCTTGTACAGCAATGAGCAGTTCTTC.

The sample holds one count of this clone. As DNA, the CDR3 is TGTGCCAGCAGCTCCCGCTGGGGACTGACGGGCGAGCAGTACGTC. This encodes CASSSRWGLTGEQYV. J is TRBJ2-7 and V is TRBV7-8, with a tentative D call TRBD2 (6 bases). The CDR3 totals 15 residues. Trimming removed 4 bases at V and 6 bases at J, with 19 bases between. Germline-derived CDR1 and CDR2 are SGHVS and FQNEAQ.

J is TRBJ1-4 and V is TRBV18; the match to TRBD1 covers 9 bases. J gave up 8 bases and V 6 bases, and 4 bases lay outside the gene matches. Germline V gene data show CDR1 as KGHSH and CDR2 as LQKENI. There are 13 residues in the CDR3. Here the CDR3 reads CASSPGTGEKLFF. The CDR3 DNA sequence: TGTGCCAGCTCTCCCGGGACAGGGGAAAAACTGTTTTTT.

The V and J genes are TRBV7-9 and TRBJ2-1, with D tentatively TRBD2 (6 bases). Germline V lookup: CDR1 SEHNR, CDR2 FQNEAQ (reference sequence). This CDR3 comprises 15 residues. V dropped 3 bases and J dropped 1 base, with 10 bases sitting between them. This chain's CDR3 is CASSFHGGSYNEQFF. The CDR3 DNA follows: TGTGCCAGCAGCTTCCACGGGGGTTCCTACAATGAGCAGTTCTTC. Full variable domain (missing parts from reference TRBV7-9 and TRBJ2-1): DTGVSQNPRHKITKRGQNVTFRCDPISEHNRLYWYRQTLGQGPEFLTYFQNEAQLEKSRLLSDRFSAERPKGSFSTLEIQRTEQGDSAMYLCASSFHGGSYNEQFFGPGTRLTVL.